The source of this T cell receptor (beta chain) is a study of spatial heterogeneity in lung cancer. Study-wide results and limits: Tumors with more nonsynonymous mutations had more expanded intratumoral alpha and beta TCRs.

Time point here: sample taken at primary tumor resection. The CDR3 contains 15 residues. CDR1 and CDR2 (germline): LGHNT, FRNRAP. V was shortened by 6 bases and J by 0 bases, with 14 bases between the two germline ends. This clonotype has a count of ten or more. Its antigen is still unknown. TCRdb recomputed calls from the 5' RACE reads with MiXCR, one row per CDR3 protein. The sample gives 15,000 to 20,000 distinct CDR3 sequences, 7.5% of which show up once; more than 20% is in the top ten. The clonotype originates from a male donor with early-stage non-small cell lung cancer. The J gene is TRBJ1-2, the V gene TRBV12-5; the D is unclear. The sequenced sample was lung tumor tissue, obtained at surgery. CDR3 sequence reads: CASGDDRRTNYGYTF. DNA of the CDR3: TGTGCTAGTGGCGACGACCGGAGGACTAACTATGGCTACACCTTC.